The source of this T cell receptor beta chain is a study of T-cell reconstitution after alpha-beta-depleted transplantation in children. For TCRbeta, the library was prepared with unique molecular identifiers. Each CDR3 protein is one row after TCRdb ran MiXCR on the PCR reads. The repertoire holds hundreds of thousands of distinct CDR3 sequences, with under 15% as singletons. V lost 3 bases and J lost 0, with 12 bases in between. The CDR3 loop spans 16 amino acids. CDR1 and CDR2 from the germline V gene are MDHEN and SYDVKM. This clonotype was observed at least ten times. Antigen unknown. Study-wide points: Some patients showed high day-60 TCRbeta diversity, which derived from surviving recipient T cells and thymic progenitors. At one year after transplant, newly produced T cells mostly accounted for T-cell counts and diversity. Expanded graft clones numbering several hundred reportedly gave rise to alpha-beta T cells about two months after transplant.

The sequence was obtained from a male patient younger than 18 who had a stem cell transplant for acute myeloid leukemia, so the T cells may come from the graft donor. The sample in question was PBMCs, mostly from graft donor cells, obtained 360 days after TCRalphabeta/CD19-depleted stem cell transplant. The chain joins TRBV28 to TRBJ2-4; D gene uncertain. The CDR3: CASSFPPPVAKNIQYF. The CDR3 bases are TGTGCCAGCAGTTTCCCACCGCCGGTAGCCAAAAACATTCAGTACTTC.